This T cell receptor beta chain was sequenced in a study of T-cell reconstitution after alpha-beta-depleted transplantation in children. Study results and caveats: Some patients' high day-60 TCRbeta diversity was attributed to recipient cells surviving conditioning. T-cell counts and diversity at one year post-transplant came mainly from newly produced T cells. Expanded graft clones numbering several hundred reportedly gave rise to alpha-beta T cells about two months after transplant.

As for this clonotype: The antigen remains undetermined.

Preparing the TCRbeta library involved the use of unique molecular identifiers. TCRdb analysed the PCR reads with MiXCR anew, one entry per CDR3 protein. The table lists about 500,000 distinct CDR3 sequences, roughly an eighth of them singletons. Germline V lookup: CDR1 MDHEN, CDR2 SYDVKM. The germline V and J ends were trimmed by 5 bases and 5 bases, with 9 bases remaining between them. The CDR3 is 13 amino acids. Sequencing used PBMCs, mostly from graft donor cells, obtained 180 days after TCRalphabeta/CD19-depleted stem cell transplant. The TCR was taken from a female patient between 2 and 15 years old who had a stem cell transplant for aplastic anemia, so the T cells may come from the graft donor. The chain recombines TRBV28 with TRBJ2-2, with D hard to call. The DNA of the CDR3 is TGTGCCAGCAGTCCCCCGCTAACCGGGGAGCTGTTTTTT. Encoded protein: CASSPPLTGELFF.